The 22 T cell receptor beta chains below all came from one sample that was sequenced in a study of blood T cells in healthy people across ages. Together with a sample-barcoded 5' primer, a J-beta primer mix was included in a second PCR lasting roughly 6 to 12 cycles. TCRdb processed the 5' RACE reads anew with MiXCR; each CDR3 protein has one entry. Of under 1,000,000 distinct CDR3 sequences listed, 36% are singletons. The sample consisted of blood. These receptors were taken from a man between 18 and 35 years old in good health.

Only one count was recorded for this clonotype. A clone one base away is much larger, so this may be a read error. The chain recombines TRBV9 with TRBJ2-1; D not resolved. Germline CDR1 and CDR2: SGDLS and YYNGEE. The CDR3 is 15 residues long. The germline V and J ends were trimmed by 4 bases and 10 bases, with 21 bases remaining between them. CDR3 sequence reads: CASSHSRTTIREQFF. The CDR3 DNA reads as TGTGCCAGCAGCCACTCACGTACAACAATCAGGGAGCAGTTCTTC.

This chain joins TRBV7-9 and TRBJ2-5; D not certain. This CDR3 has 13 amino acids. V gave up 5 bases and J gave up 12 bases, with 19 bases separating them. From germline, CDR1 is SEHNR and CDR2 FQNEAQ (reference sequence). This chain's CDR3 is CASSVGPEQNKYF. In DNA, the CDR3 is TGTGCCAGCAGCGTAGGGCCGGAGCAAAATAAGTACTTC.

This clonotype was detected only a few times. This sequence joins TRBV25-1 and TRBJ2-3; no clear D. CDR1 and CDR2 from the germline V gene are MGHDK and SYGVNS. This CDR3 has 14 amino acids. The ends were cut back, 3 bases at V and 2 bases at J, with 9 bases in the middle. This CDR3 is CASSDRTPTDTQYF. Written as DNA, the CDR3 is TGTGCCAGCAGTGACCGGACCCCCACAGATACGCAGTATTTT. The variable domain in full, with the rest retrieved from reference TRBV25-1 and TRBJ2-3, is EADIYQTPRYLVIGTGKKITLECSQTMGHDKMYWYQQDPGMELHLIHYSYGVNSTEKGDLSSESTVSRIRTEHFPLTLESARPSHTSQYLCASSDRTPTDTQYFGPGTRLTVL.

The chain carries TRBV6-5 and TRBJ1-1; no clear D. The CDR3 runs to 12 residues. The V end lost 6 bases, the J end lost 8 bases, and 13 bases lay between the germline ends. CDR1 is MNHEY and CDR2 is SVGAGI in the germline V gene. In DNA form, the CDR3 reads TGTGCCAGCAGCCCGACCCGACAAGAAGCTTTCTTT. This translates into CASSPTRQEAFF.

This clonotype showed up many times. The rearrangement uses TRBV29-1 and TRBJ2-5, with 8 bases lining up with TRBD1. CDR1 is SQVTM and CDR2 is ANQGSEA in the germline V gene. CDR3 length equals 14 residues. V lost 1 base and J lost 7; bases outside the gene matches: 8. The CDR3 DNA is TGCAGCGTTGAAGCGGAGACAGGGGAAGGGACCCAGTACTTC. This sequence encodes CSVEAETGEGTQYF.

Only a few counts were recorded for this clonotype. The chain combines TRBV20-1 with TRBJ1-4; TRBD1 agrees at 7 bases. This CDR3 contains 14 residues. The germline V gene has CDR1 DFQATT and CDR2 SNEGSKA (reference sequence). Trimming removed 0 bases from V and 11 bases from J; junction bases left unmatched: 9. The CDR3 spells CSARDTTGIAKLFF. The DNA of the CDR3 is TGCAGTGCTAGAGATACGACAGGGATCGCGAAACTGTTTTTT.

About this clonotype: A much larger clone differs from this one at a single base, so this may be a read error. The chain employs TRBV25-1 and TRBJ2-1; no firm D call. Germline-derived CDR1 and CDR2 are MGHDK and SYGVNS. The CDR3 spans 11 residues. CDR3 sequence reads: CASSPGNEHYF. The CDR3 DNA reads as TGTGCCAGCAGCCCCGGAAACGAGCACTACTTC.

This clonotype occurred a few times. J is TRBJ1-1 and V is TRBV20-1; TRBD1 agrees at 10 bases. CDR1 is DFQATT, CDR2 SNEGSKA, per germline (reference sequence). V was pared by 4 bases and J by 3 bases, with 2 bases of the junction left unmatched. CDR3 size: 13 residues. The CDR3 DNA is TGCAGTGCTACGGGACAGGGGTACACTGAAGCTTTCTTT. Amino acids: CSATGQGYTEAFF.

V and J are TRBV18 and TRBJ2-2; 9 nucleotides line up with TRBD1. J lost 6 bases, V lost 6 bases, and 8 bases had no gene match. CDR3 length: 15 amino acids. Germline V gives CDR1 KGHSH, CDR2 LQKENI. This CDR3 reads CASSGQGVVAGELFF. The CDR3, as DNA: TGTGCCAGCTCGGGACAGGGTGTCGTCGCCGGGGAGCTGTTTTTT.

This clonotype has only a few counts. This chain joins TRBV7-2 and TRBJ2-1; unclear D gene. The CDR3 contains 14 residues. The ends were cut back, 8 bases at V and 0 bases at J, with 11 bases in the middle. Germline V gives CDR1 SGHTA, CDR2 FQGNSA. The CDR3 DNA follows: TGTGCCAGCGCCGGCGGAAGCTCCTACAATGAGCAGTTCTTC. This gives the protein CASAGGSSYNEQFF.

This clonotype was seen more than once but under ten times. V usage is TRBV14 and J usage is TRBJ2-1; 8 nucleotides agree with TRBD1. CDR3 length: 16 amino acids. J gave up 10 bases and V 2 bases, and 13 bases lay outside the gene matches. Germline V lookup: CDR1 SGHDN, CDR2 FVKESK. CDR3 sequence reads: CASSQYLGQGSPEQFF. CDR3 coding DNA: TGTGCCAGCAGCCAATACCTAGGACAGGGATCCCCGGAGCAGTTCTTC.

The CDR3, as DNA: TGTGCCAGCAGCTTAGCTCGGGGGACACCCCTCCACTTT. Translation gives CASSLARGTPLHF. This chain connects TRBV7-2 to TRBJ1-6, with a possible D match to TRBD1 (5 bases). This CDR3 is 13 amino acids long. Trimming shortened V by 0 bases and J by 11 bases, and 8 bases separated the two germline ends. The germline CDR1 and CDR2 sequences are SGHTA and FQGNSA.

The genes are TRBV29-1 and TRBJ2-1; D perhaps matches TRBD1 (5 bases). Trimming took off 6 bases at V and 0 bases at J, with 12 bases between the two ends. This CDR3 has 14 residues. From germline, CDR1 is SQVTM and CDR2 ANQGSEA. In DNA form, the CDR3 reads TGCAGCGTCCCGACAGCCCGCTCCTACAATGAGCAGTTCTTC. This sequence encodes CSVPTARSYNEQFF.

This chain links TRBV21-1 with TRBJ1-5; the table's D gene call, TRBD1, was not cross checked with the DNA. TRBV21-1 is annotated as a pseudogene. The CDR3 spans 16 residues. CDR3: CASSDRRDRGYQPQHF. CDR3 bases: TGTGCCAGCAGCGATCGCCGGGACAGGGGGTATCAGCCCCAGCATTTT.

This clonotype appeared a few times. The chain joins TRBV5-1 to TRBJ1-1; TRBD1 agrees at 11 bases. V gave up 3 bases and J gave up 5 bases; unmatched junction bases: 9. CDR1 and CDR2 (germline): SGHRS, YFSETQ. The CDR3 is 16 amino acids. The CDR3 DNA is TGCGCCAGCAGCTCAAATGCCGGGACAGGGGGGACTGAAGCTTTCTTT. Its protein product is CASSSNAGTGGTEAFF. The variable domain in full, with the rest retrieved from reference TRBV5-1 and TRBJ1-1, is KAGVTQTPRYLIKTRGQQVTLSCSPISGHRSVSWYQQTPGQGLQFLFEYFSETQRNKGNFPGRFSGRQFSNSRSEMNVSTLELGDSALYLCASSSNAGTGGTEAFFGQGTRLTVV.

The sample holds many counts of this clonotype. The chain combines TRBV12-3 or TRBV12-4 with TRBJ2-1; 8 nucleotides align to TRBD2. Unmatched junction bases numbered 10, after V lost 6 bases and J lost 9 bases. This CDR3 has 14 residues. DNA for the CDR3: TGTGCCAGCAGCTCCAAAGGACTAGCTGGTGAGCAGTTCTTC. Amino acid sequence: CASSSKGLAGEQFF.

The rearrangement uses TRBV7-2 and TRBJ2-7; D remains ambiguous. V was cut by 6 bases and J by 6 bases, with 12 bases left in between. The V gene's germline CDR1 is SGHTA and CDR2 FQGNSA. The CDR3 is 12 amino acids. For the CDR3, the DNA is TGTGCCAGCAGTCCAAACAGTCTCGAGCAGTACTTC. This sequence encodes CASSPNSLEQYF.

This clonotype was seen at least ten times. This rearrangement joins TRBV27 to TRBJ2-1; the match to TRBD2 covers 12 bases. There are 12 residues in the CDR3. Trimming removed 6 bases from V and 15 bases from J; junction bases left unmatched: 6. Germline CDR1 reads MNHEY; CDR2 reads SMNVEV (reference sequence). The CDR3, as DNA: TGTGCCAGCAGACCTAGCGGGGGGGCTGTGTTCTTC. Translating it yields CASRPSGGAVFF.

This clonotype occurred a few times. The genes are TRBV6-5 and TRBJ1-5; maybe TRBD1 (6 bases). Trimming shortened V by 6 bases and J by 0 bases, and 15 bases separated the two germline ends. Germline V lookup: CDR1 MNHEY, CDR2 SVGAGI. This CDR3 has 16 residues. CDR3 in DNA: TGTGCCAGCAGCCCCGGACAGACACCTAGCAATCAGCCCCAGCATTTT. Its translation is CASSPGQTPSNQPQHF.

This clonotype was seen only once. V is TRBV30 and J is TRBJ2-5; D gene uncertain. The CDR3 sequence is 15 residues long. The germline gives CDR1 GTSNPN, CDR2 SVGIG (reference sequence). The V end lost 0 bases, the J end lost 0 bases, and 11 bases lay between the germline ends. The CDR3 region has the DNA TGTGCCTGGAGTGTAAGGGAATGGTACCAAGAGACCCAGTACTTC. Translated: CAWSVREWYQETQYF.

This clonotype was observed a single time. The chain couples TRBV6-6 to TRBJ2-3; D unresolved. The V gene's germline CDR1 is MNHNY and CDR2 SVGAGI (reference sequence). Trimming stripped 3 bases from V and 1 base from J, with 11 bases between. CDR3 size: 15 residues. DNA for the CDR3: TGTGCCAGCAGTTATGTAGTCATCGGCACAGATACGCAGTATTTT. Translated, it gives CASSYVVIGTDTQYF.

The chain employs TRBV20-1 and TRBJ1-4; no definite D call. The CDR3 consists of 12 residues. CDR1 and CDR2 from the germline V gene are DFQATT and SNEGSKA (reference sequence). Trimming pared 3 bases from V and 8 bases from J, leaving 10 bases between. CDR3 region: CSASDPGEKLFF. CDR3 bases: TGCAGTGCTAGCGACCCGGGGGAAAAACTGTTTTTT.